This TCR beta chain originates from a study of beta chain features in type 1 diabetes. The overall study: Patients shared similar age, gender and cell yields with healthy donors. Whole-study results and caveats: A possible short-template PCR bias applies equally to patients and controls. Among patients with Type 1 diabetes, TCRB CDR3s were moderately but significantly shorter in every one of the four CD4+ subsets.

The authors reverse transcribed all of the isolated RNA, so sequencing captured expressed TCRB transcripts. Method: immunoSEQ multiplex PCR; TCRdb's copy keeps in-frame clones and lacks some. The data contain over 300,000 clones, around 8% of them singletons. In this sample, this clone turned up a few times. Its antigen is unidentified. Via the markers CD45RO/CCR7/CD25/CD127/CD95/CD27, stem cell-like memory, regulatory, central memory and naive CD4+ cells were sorted. Trimming removed 5 bases at V and 0 bases at J, with 7 bases between. This CDR3 comprises 14 residues. Germline CDR1 reads SGHTA; CDR2 reads FQGNSA.

Input material: central memory CD4+ T cells from blood. This receptor was taken from a woman aged 18-29 years in good health. The gene calls are TRBV7-2 and TRBJ1-4; D is unclear. CDR3 protein: CASSPRTTNEKLFF. The CDR3 DNA follows: TGTGCCAGCAGCCCTCGAACAACTAATGAAAAACTGTTTTTT. The variable domain in full, with the rest retrieved from reference TRBV7-2 and TRBJ1-4, is GAGVSQSPSNKVTEKGKDVELRCDPISGHTALYWYRQSLGQGLEFLIYFQGNSAPDKSGLPSDRFSAERTGGSVSTLTIQRTQQEDSAVYLCASSPRTTNEKLFFGSGTQLSVL.